The clone carrying this T cell receptor (beta chain) was detected only a few times. Its cognate antigen is unknown. Trimming removed 0 bases from V and 0 bases from J; junction bases left unmatched: 0. The CDR3 sequence is 15 residues long. CDR1 and CDR2 from the germline V gene are SGHRS and YFSETQ. The source of the sample is a study of beta chain features in type 1 diabetes. Notes on the study in general: HLA influence on TCRB rearrangement stayed unresolved here. When Type 1 diabetes patients were examined, their TCRB CDR3s proved moderately but significantly shorter in all four CD4+ subsets.

Reverse transcription of all isolated RNA meant that expressed TCRB transcripts were sequenced. Assay: immunoSEQ multiplex PCR; the TCRdb copy retains only in-frame clones and omits some. The sample has 500,000 to 650,000 clones; under 15% are singletons. The source material was naive CD4+ T cells from blood. The chain combines TRBV5-1 with TRBJ2-1, with 7 bases that match TRBD1. The sequence derives from a man aged 30-40 years with type 1 diabetes. The chain's CDR3 is CASSLEGASYNEQFF. DNA of the CDR3: TGCGCCAGCAGCTTGGAGGGGGCCTCCTACAATGAGCAGTTCTTC.